A single sample gave rise to the 9 T cell receptor beta chains below, sequenced in a study of PD-1 blockade in classical Hodgkin lymphoma. Every patient had relapsed following autologous stem cell transplantation, and cohorts differed in brentuximab vedotin exposure. The method was immunoSEQ multiplex PCR; TCRdb's version includes in-frame clones alone and lacks a portion of them. The profile covers approximately 150,000 clones, with less than 80% appearing a single time and over 7.5% taken by the ten largest. The specimen was peripheral blood mononuclear cells (PBMCs), collected before the second cycle of nivolumab. The origin of the receptors is a human donor with classical Hodgkin lymphoma.

A note on this clone: Other DNA sequences within the sample encode an identical CDR3. The chain joins TRBV18 to TRBJ1-5; D is unclear. The CDR3 has 14 residues. Germline-derived CDR1 and CDR2 are KGHSH and LQKENI. Trimming removed 3 bases at V and 4 bases at J, with 10 bases between. The CDR3 protein is CASSPAGGNQPQHF. Written as DNA, the CDR3 is TGTGCCAGCTCACCCGCTGGCGGGAATCAGCCCCAGCATTTT.

J is TRBJ2-4 and V is TRBV18; D uncertain. CDR3 size: 15 residues. Trimming took 1 base from V and 0 from J, leaving 7 bases between them. CDR1 KGHSH and CDR2 LQKENI come from the germline V gene. In DNA form, the CDR3 reads TGTGCCAGCTCACCACTTCATCAAGCCAAAAACATTCAGTACTTC. Protein: CASSPLHQAKNIQYF.

V gene TRBV5-1 combines with J gene TRBJ2-3, with D possibly matching TRBD2 (5 bases). The germline CDR1 and CDR2 sequences are SGHRS and YFSETQ. The V end lost 2 bases, the J end lost 2 bases, and 9 bases lay between the germline ends. The CDR3 consists of 14 residues. The CDR3 nucleotides are TGCGCCAGCAGCTTTGTTAGCGCCACAGATACGCAGTATTTT. Its protein product is CASSFVSATDTQYF.

The CDR3 DNA reads TGTGCCAGCAGTCTACAGGGGGCCCTTACAGATACGCAGTATTTT. Translated, it gives CASSLQGALTDTQYF. This rearrangement joins TRBV9 to TRBJ2-3; 9 bases line up with TRBD1. Germline V gives CDR1 SGDLS, CDR2 YYNGEE. This CDR3 has 15 residues. The V gene end was trimmed by 5 bases and the J gene end by 3 bases; junction bases not matched to a gene: 7.

The chain is built from TRBV19 and TRBJ2-7; D is possibly TRBD1 or TRBD2 (5 bases each). CDR3 size: 18 residues. Trimming took off 2 bases at V and 3 bases at J, with 23 bases between the two ends. The germline V gene encodes CDR1 LNHDA and CDR2 SQIVND (reference sequence). CDR3 nucleotide sequence: TGTGCCAGTAGTATATTCCACCTCGGGGCAGGCGACTTCTACGAGCAGTACTTC. Translating it yields CASSIFHLGAGDFYEQYF.

V and J are TRBV11-3 and TRBJ2-1; D is perhaps TRBD2 (6 bases). This CDR3 is 16 amino acids long. The germline CDR1 and CDR2 sequences are SGHNT and YENEEA. V was cut by 6 bases and J by 4 bases, with 19 bases left in between. CDR3 in amino acids: CASSSREGTSYNEQFF. In DNA form, the CDR3 reads TGTGCCAGCAGTAGTAGAGAGGGGACTTCTTACAATGAGCAGTTCTTC.

The V call is TRBV7-9, the J call TRBJ2-3; TRBD2 aligns across 13 bases. The CDR3 runs 16 residues. The J segment lost 3 bases and the V segment lost 4 bases, leaving 4 bases of the junction unmatched. Germline CDR1 is SEHNR and CDR2 is FQNEAQ (reference sequence). This CDR3 is CASSSGLAGETDTQYF. The CDR3 nucleotides read TGTGCCAGCAGCTCCGGACTAGCGGGGGAAACAGATACGCAGTATTTT.

The rearrangement uses TRBV30 and TRBJ2-5, with TRBD2 matching 9 bases. The CDR3 sequence is 13 residues long. J was trimmed by 7 bases and V by 5 bases; bases with no gene match: 8. The V gene's germline CDR1 is GTSNPN and CDR2 SVGIG (reference sequence). In nucleotides, the CDR3 is TGTGCCTGGCTCGCGAGTAGCGGGGGGACCCAGTACTTC. Protein: CAWLASSGGTQYF.

This clone was seen just once. V and J are TRBV9 and TRBJ1-1; the match to TRBD1 covers 7 bases. The CDR3 totals 14 residues. From germline, CDR1 is SGDLS and CDR2 YYNGEE. V lost 4 bases and J lost 7; bases outside the gene matches: 10. The CDR3 nucleotides read TGTGCCAGCAGCCCAACCGGGACAGAAATTGAAGCTTTCTTT. The encoded protein is CASSPTGTEIEAFF.